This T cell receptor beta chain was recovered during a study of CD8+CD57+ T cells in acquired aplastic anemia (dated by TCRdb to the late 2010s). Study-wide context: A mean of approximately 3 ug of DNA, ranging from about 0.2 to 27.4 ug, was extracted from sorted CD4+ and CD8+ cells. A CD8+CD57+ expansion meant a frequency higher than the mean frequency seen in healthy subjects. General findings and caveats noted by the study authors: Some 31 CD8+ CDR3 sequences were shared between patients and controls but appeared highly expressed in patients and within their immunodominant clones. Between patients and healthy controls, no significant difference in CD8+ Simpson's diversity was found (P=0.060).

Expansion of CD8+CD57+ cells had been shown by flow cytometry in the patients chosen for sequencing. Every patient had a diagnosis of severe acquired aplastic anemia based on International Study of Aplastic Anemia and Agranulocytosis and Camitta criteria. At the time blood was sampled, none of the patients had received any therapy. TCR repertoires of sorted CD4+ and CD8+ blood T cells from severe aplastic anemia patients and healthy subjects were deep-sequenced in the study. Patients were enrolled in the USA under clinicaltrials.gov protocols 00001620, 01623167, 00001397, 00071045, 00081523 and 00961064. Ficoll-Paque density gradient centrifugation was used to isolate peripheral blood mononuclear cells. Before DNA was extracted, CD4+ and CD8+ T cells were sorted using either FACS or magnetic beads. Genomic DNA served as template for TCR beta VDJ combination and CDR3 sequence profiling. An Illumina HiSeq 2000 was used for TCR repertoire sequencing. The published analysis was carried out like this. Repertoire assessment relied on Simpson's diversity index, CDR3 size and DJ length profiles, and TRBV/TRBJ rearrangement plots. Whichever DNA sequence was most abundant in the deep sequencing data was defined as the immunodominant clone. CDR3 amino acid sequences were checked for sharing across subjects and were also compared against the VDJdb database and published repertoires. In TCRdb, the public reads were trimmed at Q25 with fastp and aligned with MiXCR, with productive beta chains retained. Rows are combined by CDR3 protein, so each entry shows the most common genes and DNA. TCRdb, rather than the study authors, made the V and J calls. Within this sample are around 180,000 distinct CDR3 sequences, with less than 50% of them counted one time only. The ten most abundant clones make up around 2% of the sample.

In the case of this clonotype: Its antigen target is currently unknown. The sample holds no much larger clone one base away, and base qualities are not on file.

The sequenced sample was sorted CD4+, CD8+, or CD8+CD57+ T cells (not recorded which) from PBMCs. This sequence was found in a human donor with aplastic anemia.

The CDR3 in this case is CASNQQGSGKETQYF. Here is the DNA: TGTGCCAGCAACCAACAGGGGAGCGGAAAAGAGACCCAGTACTTC. The sequence is built from TRBV11-2 and TRBJ2-5, and TRBD1 aligns with 7 junction nucleotides. CDR1 SGHAT and CDR2 FQNNGV are derived from the germline V gene. From the cysteine through the phenylalanine, the CDR3 covers 15 amino acids. Just the 45-base CDR3 DNA is kept, in frame starting at base 1. The germline V and J ends show losses of 7 bases and 3 bases respectively, and no gene match explains 11 bases of the junction.